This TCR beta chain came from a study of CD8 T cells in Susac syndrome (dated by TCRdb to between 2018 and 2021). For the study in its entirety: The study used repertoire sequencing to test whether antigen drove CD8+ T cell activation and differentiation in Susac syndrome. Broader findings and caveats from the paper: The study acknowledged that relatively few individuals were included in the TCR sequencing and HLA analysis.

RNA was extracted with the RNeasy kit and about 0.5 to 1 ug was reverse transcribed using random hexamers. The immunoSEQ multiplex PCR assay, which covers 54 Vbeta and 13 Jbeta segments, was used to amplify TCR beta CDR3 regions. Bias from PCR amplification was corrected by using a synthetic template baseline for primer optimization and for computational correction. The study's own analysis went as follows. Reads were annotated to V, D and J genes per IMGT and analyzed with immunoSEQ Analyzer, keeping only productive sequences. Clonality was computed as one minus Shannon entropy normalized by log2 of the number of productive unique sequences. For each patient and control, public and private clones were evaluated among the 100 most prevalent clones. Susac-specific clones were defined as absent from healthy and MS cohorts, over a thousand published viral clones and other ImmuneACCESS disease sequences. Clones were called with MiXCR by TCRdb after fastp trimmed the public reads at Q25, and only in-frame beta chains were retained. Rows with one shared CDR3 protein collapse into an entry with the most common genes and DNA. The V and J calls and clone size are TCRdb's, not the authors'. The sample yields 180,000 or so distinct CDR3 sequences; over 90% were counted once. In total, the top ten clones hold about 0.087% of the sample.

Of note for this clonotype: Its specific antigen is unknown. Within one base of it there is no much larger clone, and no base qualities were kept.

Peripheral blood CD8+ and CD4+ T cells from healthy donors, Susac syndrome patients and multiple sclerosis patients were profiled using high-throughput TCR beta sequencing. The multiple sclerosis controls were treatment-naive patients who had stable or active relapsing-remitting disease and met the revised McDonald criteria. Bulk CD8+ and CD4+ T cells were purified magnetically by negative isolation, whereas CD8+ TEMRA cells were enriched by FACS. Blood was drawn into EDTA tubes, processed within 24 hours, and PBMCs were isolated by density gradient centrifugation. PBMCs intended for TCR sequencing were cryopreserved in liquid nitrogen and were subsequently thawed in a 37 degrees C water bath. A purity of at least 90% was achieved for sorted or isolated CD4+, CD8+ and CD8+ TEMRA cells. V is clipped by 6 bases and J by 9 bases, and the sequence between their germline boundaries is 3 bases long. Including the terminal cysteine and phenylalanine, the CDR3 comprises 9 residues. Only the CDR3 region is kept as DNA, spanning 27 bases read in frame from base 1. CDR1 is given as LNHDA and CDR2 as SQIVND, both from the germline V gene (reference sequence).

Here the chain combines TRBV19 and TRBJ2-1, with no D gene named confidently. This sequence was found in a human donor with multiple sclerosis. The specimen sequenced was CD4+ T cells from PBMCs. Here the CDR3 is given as CASSPEQFF. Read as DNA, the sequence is TGTGCCAGTAGCCCTGAGCAGTTCTTC.